The 17 T cell receptor beta chains listed next were all sequenced from one sample in a study of technical replicates of blood from several donors. Repertoires were generated with immunoSEQ multiplex PCR, while TCRdb's copy carries only in-frame clones and drops some. The table lists about 75,000 clones, 95% to 98% of them singletons. Sequencing was carried out using T cells isolated from PBMCs. Receptors were obtained from a human donor in good health.

This clone was seen just once. V usage is TRBV5-1 and J usage is TRBJ2-1; a possible D gene is TRBD1 (5 bases). This CDR3 is built from 16 residues. Germline-derived CDR1 and CDR2 are SGHRS and YFSETQ. The V end lost 1 base, the J end lost 5 bases, and 16 bases lay between the germline ends. CDR3 region: CASSLSFRVGNNEQFF. The CDR3 coding sequence is TGCGCCAGCAGCTTGAGTTTCAGGGTAGGTAACAATGAGCAGTTCTTC.

The rearrangement uses TRBV2 and TRBJ1-2; D remains unclear. Germline V gives CDR1 SNHLY, CDR2 FYNNEI. This CDR3 comprises 12 residues. Trimming stripped 8 bases from V and 7 bases from J, with 14 bases between. CDR3 DNA: TGTGCCAGCGAGGGTGTTGTTAGTGGCTACACCTTC. It encodes CASEGVVSGYTF.

The chain combines TRBV7-2 with TRBJ1-1; 9 bases are a match to TRBD1. The trim removed 5 bases at V and 4 bases at J, leaving 8 bases unmatched. Germline loops: CDR1 SGHTA, CDR2 FQGNSA. This CDR3 is 15 amino acids long. CDR3 loop: CASSPLQGAVTEAFF. The CDR3 DNA follows: TGTGCCAGCAGCCCCCTACAGGGGGCAGTCACTGAAGCTTTCTTT.

The chain uses TRBV11-2 and TRBJ2-1; 12 bases line up with TRBD2. Per germline, CDR1 SGHAT and CDR2 FQNNGV. CDR3 length: 17 residues. The V segment lost 4 bases and the J segment 0 bases; nucleotides outside the gene matches: 4. The CDR3 protein is CASSSMTSGSSYNEQFF. As DNA, the CDR3 is TGTGCCAGCAGCTCAATGACTAGCGGGAGCTCCTACAATGAGCAGTTCTTC.

The chain uses TRBV4-2 and TRBJ2-7; 8 bases line up with TRBD1. V gave up 5 bases and J gave up 6 bases; unmatched junction bases: 6. The CDR3 consists of 13 residues. CDR1 LGHNA and CDR2 YNFKEQ come from the germline V gene. The CDR3 DNA is TGTGCCAGCAGCTCGGACAGGGTAGGCGAGCAGTACTTC. Its protein product is CASSSDRVGEQYF.

This clone showed up just once. The V and J genes are TRBV19 and TRBJ1-1; D gene ambiguous. CDR1 LNHDA and CDR2 SQIVND come from the germline V gene (reference sequence). The V end was cut by 4 bases, the J end by 2 bases, with 11 bases between. There are 14 residues in the CDR3. The CDR3 loop reads CASSTEGLNTEAFF. Written as DNA, the CDR3 is TGTGCCAGTAGTACAGAGGGCCTAAACACTGAAGCTTTCTTT.

The table lists this clone with a count of one. The chain carries TRBV27 and TRBJ1-1; the D gene is possibly TRBD1 (6 bases). V lost 5 bases, J lost 5 bases, and 24 bases lay in between. Germline V lookup: CDR1 MNHEY, CDR2 SMNVEV (reference sequence). The CDR3 has 17 residues. The CDR3 is CASSPTSLLLRGTEAFF. The CDR3 nucleotides are TGTGCCAGCAGTCCTACTTCGCTTCTCTTAAGGGGGACTGAAGCTTTCTTT.

The chain carries TRBV4-3 and TRBJ2-1; 13 bases fit TRBD2. Germline V gene data show CDR1 as LGHNA and CDR2 as YSLEER. The CDR3 loop spans 16 amino acids. The J segment lost 7 bases and the V segment lost 1 base, leaving 4 bases of the junction unmatched. CDR3 nucleotides: TGCGCCAGCAGCCAAGCCTCGGGACTAGCGGGAAATGAGCAGTTCTTC. Its protein product is CASSQASGLAGNEQFF.

CDR3 DNA sequence: TGTGCCAGCAGTTATACCAGGGTCACCTACGAGCAGTACTTC. It codes for CASSYTRVTYEQYF. The chain employs TRBV28 and TRBJ2-7, with D perhaps TRBD1 (5 bases). The CDR3 consists of 14 residues. V lost 4 bases to trimming and J lost 2 bases, with 12 bases between them. Per germline, CDR1 MDHEN and CDR2 SYDVKM. The full variable domain, completed using reference TRBV28 and TRBJ2-7, is DVKVTQSSRYLVKRTGEKVFLECVQDMDHENMFWYRQDPGLGLRLIYFSYDVKMKEKGDIPEGYSVSREKKERFSLILESASTNQTSMYLCASSYTRVTYEQYFGPGTRLTVT.

Only one count was recorded for this clone. V usage is TRBV18 and J usage is TRBJ1-2; D may be TRBD1 (6 bases). The CDR3 covers 14 residues. Trimming took 5 bases from V and 0 from J, leaving 10 bases between them. Germline V CDR1 and CDR2: KGHSH, LQKENI. DNA of the CDR3: TGTGCCAGCTCAGGTACAGGGACTAACTATGGCTACACCTTC. It codes for CASSGTGTNYGYTF.

V and J are TRBV5-1 and TRBJ2-3; D call uncertain. The CDR3 consists of 14 residues. Deletions cut 3 bases from V and 0 bases from J, with 8 bases between. Germline CDR1 is SGHRS and CDR2 is YFSETQ. CDR3 residues: CASSWAPSTDTQYF. CDR3 nucleotide sequence: TGCGCCAGCAGCTGGGCACCTAGCACAGATACGCAGTATTTT.

This chain connects TRBV2 to TRBJ2-1, with TRBD2 as a possible D gene (6 bases). The length of the CDR3 is 12 residues. V dropped 7 bases and J dropped 7 bases, with 11 bases sitting between them. Germline CDR1 SNHLY, CDR2 FYNNEI. CDR3 DNA: TGTGCCAGCACTAGACTAGTTAATGAGCAGTTCTTC. This translates into CASTRLVNEQFF.

The chain employs TRBV6-1 and TRBJ2-3; D may be TRBD1 (6 bases). The V and J ends lost 3 bases and 1 base respectively, with 11 bases between them. Germline V gene lookup returns CDR1 MNHNS and CDR2 SASEGT. The CDR3 is 15 amino acids. The CDR3 loop is CASSDRGLGTDTQYF. The CDR3 region has the DNA TGTGCCAGCAGTGATAGGGGGTTGGGCACAGATACGCAGTATTTT.

The chain carries TRBV4-1 and TRBJ2-7; 10 nucleotides line up with TRBD1. From germline, CDR1 is MGHRA and CDR2 YSYEKL. CDR3 length: 15 residues. With 2 bases clipped from V and 3 bases from J, the junction kept 4 bases outside the gene matches. Written as DNA, the CDR3 is TGCGCCAGCAGCCAAATATGGGACAGGGGCTACGAGCAGTACTTC. It encodes CASSQIWDRGYEQYF.

This clone was observed once. The rearrangement uses TRBV11-2 and TRBJ1-1; 7 nucleotides line up with TRBD1. The CDR3 runs 14 residues. Germline V gene lookup returns CDR1 SGHAT and CDR2 FQNNGV. Unmatched junction bases numbered 7, after V lost 5 bases and J lost 4 bases. This CDR3 reads CASSPLAGGTEAFF. Written as DNA, the CDR3 is TGTGCCAGCAGCCCACTCGCAGGGGGCACTGAAGCTTTCTTT.

The CDR3 loop reads CASSPIPGGDTEAFF. Here the CDR3 DNA reads TGTGCCAGCAGCCCTATCCCCGGGGGGGACACTGAAGCTTTCTTT. The chain employs TRBV28 and TRBJ1-1; a weak D match, TRBD1 (5 bases). V was cut by 6 bases and J by 3 bases, with 17 bases left in between. Germline V lookup: CDR1 MDHEN, CDR2 SYDVKM. CDR3 length: 15 residues.

J is TRBJ1-5 and V is TRBV4-1; D remains ambiguous. The CDR3 contains 16 residues. Germline V CDR1 and CDR2: MGHRA, YSYEKL. The V gene lost 3 bases and the J gene lost 3 bases, with 15 bases spanning the gap. As DNA, the CDR3 is TGCGCCAGCAGCCACAGGCGAGCGGCTTTCAATCAGCCCCAGCATTTT. This codes for CASSHRRAAFNQPQHF.